These 19 T cell receptor beta chains were all obtained from the same sample, sequenced in a study of OX40 agonist ivuxolimab in advanced cancers. Sequenced by immunoSEQ multiplex PCR; TCRdb stores in-frame clones only, minus some. The sample includes approximately 100,000 clones, approximately 90% of them seen just once. The sequences come from CD4+ or CD8+ T cells sorted from blood, collected in a trial of the OX40 agonist ivuxolimab. The receptors shown here come from an adult with an advanced solid tumor such as melanoma, head and neck, liver or kidney cancer.

The chain joins TRBV2 to TRBJ1-2, with D perhaps TRBD1 (6 bases). Trimming cost V 4 bases and J 7 bases, with 16 bases left between them. This CDR3 comprises 14 residues. The germline CDR1 and CDR2 sequences are SNHLY and FYNNEI. The CDR3 is CASSAVRGRGGYTF. CDR3 nucleotide sequence: TGTGCCAGCAGTGCGGTCCGGGGGCGTGGTGGCTACACCTTC.

This chain connects TRBV6-5 to TRBJ2-7, with TRBD2 as a possible D gene (7 bases). Trimming pared 6 bases from V and 0 bases from J, leaving 15 bases between. This CDR3 contains 15 residues. Germline V gene sequence: CDR1 MNHEY, CDR2 SVGAGI. The chain's CDR3 is CASRQVRGGSYEQYF. The DNA of the CDR3 is TGTGCCAGCAGACAAGTTAGGGGGGGCTCCTACGAGCAGTACTTC.

The CDR3 region has the DNA TGCGCCAGCAGCCGGGACAGGCAAGAGACCCAGTACTTC. Amino acids: CASSRDRQETQYF. The chain carries TRBV5-1 and TRBJ2-5; the match to TRBD1 covers 8 bases. The trim removed 4 bases at V and 2 bases at J, leaving 1 base unmatched. Germline V gives CDR1 SGHRS, CDR2 YFSETQ. The CDR3 covers 13 residues.

The chain recombines TRBV5-5 with TRBJ2-1; the match to TRBD2 covers 13 bases. The CDR3 is 17 amino acids. Per germline, CDR1 SGHKS and CDR2 YYEKEE (reference sequence). V gave up 4 bases and J gave up 6 bases; unmatched junction bases: 10. The CDR3 DNA reads TGTGCCAGCAGCCCGAGACTAGCGGGAGGATATTCCAATGAGCAGTTCTTC. Protein sequence: CASSPRLAGGYSNEQFF.

The V and J genes are TRBV18 and TRBJ2-7; TRBD2 matches 8 bases. CDR1 is KGHSH, CDR2 LQKENI, per germline. The CDR3 sequence is 14 residues long. V gave up 4 bases and J gave up 2 bases; unmatched junction bases: 4. This CDR3 reads CASSQGLEAYEQYF. The CDR3 nucleotides read TGTGCCAGCTCACAGGGACTAGAGGCCTACGAGCAGTACTTC.

The chain combines TRBV29-1 with TRBJ2-4; 7 nucleotides match TRBD2. V was clipped by 4 bases and J by 6 bases; unmatched bases: 9. The germline gives CDR1 SQVTM, CDR2 ANQGSEA. The CDR3 loop spans 14 amino acids. The CDR3 coding sequence is TGCAGCGTTGTGGAGGGAGGGCTCGCAAACATTCAGTACTTC. Its translation: CSVVEGGLANIQYF.

This chain uses TRBV18 with TRBJ2-1, with TRBD2 as a possible D gene (6 bases). The CDR3 is 14 amino acids. V lost 5 bases and J lost 1, with 9 bases in between. Germline V CDR1 and CDR2: KGHSH, LQKENI. The CDR3 loop reads CASSFGGSYNEQFF. The CDR3 DNA is TGTGCCAGCTCATTCGGGGGTTCCTACAATGAGCAGTTCTTC.

The J gene is TRBJ2-2, the V gene TRBV6-5; 11 bases fit TRBD2. Germline CDR1 and CDR2: MNHEY and SVGAGI. This CDR3 contains 16 residues. The J segment lost 6 bases and the V segment lost 2 bases, leaving 5 bases of the junction unmatched. CDR3 loop: CASSYGLAGGSGELFF. CDR3 in DNA: TGTGCCAGCAGTTACGGGTTAGCGGGAGGGTCCGGGGAGCTGTTTTTT.

The CDR3 DNA reads as TGTGCCAGCAGCACTAGCGGCAGTTACAATGAGCAGTTCTTC. It specifies CASSTSGSYNEQFF. This chain joins TRBV9 and TRBJ2-1, with 8 positions matching TRBD2. Germline V gives CDR1 SGDLS, CDR2 YYNGEE. After removal of 4 bases from V and 4 bases from J, the junction contained 4 bases not matched to a gene. The CDR3 sequence is 14 residues long. The variable domain in full, with the rest retrieved from reference TRBV9 and TRBJ2-1, is DSGVTQTPKHLITATGQRVTLRCSPRSGDLSVYWYQQSLDQGLQFLIQYYNGEERAKGNILERFSAQQFPDLHSELNLSSLELGDSALYFCASSTSGSYNEQFFGPGTRLTVL.

The table lists this clone with a few counts. The V call is TRBV19, the J call TRBJ2-7; 7 bases fit TRBD1. Germline assignment: CDR1 LNHDA and CDR2 SQIVND (reference sequence). After removal of 5 bases from V and 5 bases from J, the junction contained 12 bases not matched to a gene. The CDR3 is 15 residues long. The CDR3 DNA sequence: TGTGCCAGTAGTGGAAGACAGGGATTCGTCCACGAGCAGTACTTC. Residues: CASSGRQGFVHEQYF.

This rearrangement joins TRBV18 to TRBJ2-3; a weak D match, TRBD2 (6 bases). From germline, CDR1 is KGHSH and CDR2 LQKENI. The CDR3 contains 12 residues. V gave up 11 bases and J gave up 2 bases, with 11 bases separating them. CDR3 protein: CASAGPTDTQYF. The DNA of the CDR3 is TGTGCCTCCGCGGGACCCACAGATACGCAGTATTTT.

The chain employs TRBV7-2 and TRBJ2-1; 8 nucleotides agree with TRBD2. The V and J ends lost 3 bases and 3 bases, in that order; junction bases with no gene match: 1. Germline V gene sequence: CDR1 SGHTA, CDR2 FQGNSA. This CDR3 has 14 amino acids. CDR3 sequence: CASSLGTSYNEQFF. For the CDR3, the DNA is TGTGCCAGCAGCTTGGGGACTAGCTACAATGAGCAGTTCTTC.

This chain connects TRBV4-3 to TRBJ2-7; the D gene is possibly TRBD1 (5 bases). The V end was cut by 4 bases, the J end by 2 bases, with 9 bases between. The CDR3 totals 13 residues. Germline CDR1 LGHNA, CDR2 YSLEER. CDR3 in DNA: TGCGCCAGCAGCCGAGACAGAGCCTACGAGCAGTACTTC. Translating gives CASSRDRAYEQYF.

CDR3 loop: CARSPDRGPSYEQYF. The CDR3 DNA follows: TGTGCCAGAAGCCCGGACAGGGGACCTTCCTACGAGCAGTACTTC. The chain couples TRBV7-5 to TRBJ2-7; TRBD1 is taken as the D call from the table, unchecked against the DNA. TRBV7-5 is an annotated pseudogene. The CDR3 sequence is 15 residues long.

Turning to this clone: Different DNA sequences within this sample yield the same CDR3. The rearrangement links TRBV30 to TRBJ1-1; D gene uncertain. From germline, CDR1 is GTSNPN and CDR2 SVGIG (reference sequence). This CDR3 is 12 amino acids long. V was trimmed by 4 bases and J by 0 bases, leaving 6 bases between them. As DNA, the CDR3 is TGTGCCTGGACAGGTATGAACACTGAAGCTTTCTTT. It translates to CAWTGMNTEAFF.

The CDR3 sequence: CASRVLAGASANTGELFF. CDR3 coding DNA: TGTGCCAGCAGGGTACTAGCGGGAGCGTCCGCGAACACCGGGGAGCTGTTTTTT. The chain links TRBV27 to TRBJ2-2; 11 bases match TRBD2. The V gene's germline CDR1 is MNHEY and CDR2 SMNVEV (reference sequence). The trim removed 6 bases at V and 0 bases at J, leaving 9 bases unmatched. The CDR3 is 18 amino acids.

The chain links TRBV5-1 to TRBJ2-7; D gene ambiguous. Trimming took off 0 bases at V and 7 bases at J, with 17 bases between the two ends. This CDR3 comprises 15 residues. CDR1 is SGHRS and CDR2 is YFSETQ in the germline V gene. CDR3 sequence: CASSLVSESPMEQYF. In nucleotides, the CDR3 is TGCGCCAGCAGCTTGGTTTCCGAGTCCCCAATGGAGCAGTACTTC.

V gene TRBV5-5 combines with J gene TRBJ2-3; 8 bases are a match to TRBD1. V lost 4 bases to trimming and J lost 2 bases; unmatched junction nucleotides: 15. There are 18 residues in the CDR3. From germline, CDR1 is SGHKS and CDR2 YYEKEE (reference sequence). The CDR3 DNA reads as TGTGCCAGCAGCGCCCTAAGGGCAGGACAGGGAAACACAGATACGCAGTATTTT. This sequence encodes CASSALRAGQGNTDTQYF. The entire variable domain, with the rest obtained from reference TRBV5-5 and TRBJ2-3, is as follows: DAGVTQSPTHLIKTRGQQVTLRCSPISGHKSVSWYQQVLGQGPQFIFQYYEKEERGRGNFPDRFSARQFPNYSSELNVNALLLGDSALYLCASSALRAGQGNTDTQYFGPGTRLTVL.

This rearrangement joins TRBV19 to TRBJ1-1, with a possible D match to TRBD1 (6 bases). CDR1 is LNHDA, CDR2 SQIVND, per germline (reference sequence). The CDR3 has 14 amino acids. Trimming left V 5 bases short and J 4 bases short, with 14 bases between. This chain's CDR3 is CASSGEGVGTEAFF. CDR3 bases: TGTGCCAGTAGTGGTGAGGGGGTTGGCACTGAAGCTTTCTTT.